A single sample gave rise to the 10 T cell receptor beta chains below, sequenced in a study of cytomegalovirus exposure and HLA in healthy donors. It was with 60 Vbeta and 13 Jbeta primers that the PCR ran. Generated by immunoSEQ multiplex PCR, the TCRdb table keeps only in-frame clones and is missing some. The sample has approximately 190,000 clones; more than 65% are singletons. Sequencing was done on a sample of PBMCs. The source is a man in his forties or fifties in good health and CMV-seronegative.

V and J are TRBV12-5 and TRBJ1-1, with a possible D match to TRBD1 (5 bases). The CDR3 contains 15 residues. V lost 5 bases to trimming and J lost 3 bases, with 16 bases between them. Germline V gene sequence: CDR1 LGHNT, CDR2 FRNRAP. CDR3 residues: CASGPASGGDTEAFF. CDR3 nucleotide sequence: TGTGCTAGTGGTCCCGCCTCCGGAGGGGACACTGAAGCTTTCTTT.

The chain couples TRBV19 to TRBJ2-4; D might be TRBD1 (5 bases). Germline values: CDR1 LNHDA, CDR2 SQIVND (reference sequence). V lost 5 bases and J 3 bases, leaving 8 bases between the germline ends. The CDR3 has 13 amino acids. The CDR3 sequence: CASSAGNKNIQYF. The CDR3 nucleotides read TGTGCCAGTAGTGCAGGGAACAAAAACATTCAGTACTTC.

The chain is built from TRBV5-6 and TRBJ2-3; unclear D gene. CDR1 and CDR2 (germline): SGHDT, YYEEEE. The CDR3 totals 15 residues. Trimming shortened V by 2 bases and J by 3 bases, and 13 bases separated the two germline ends. The CDR3 nucleotides are TGTGCCAGCAGCTTTTCCCTCGACTGGACAGATACGCAGTATTTT. Protein product: CASSFSLDWTDTQYF.

The sample holds one count of this clone. The chain uses TRBV15 and TRBJ1-4; a possible D gene is TRBD1 (6 bases). Trimming cost V 8 bases and J 0 bases, with 13 bases left between them. This CDR3 has 15 amino acids. CDR1 and CDR2 (germline): LNHNV, YYDKDF (reference sequence). CDR3 nucleotides: TGTGCCACCTTCAAGGGGGAAGCAACTAATGAAAAACTGTTTTTT. Amino acids: CATFKGEATNEKLFF.

The rearrangement joins TRBV19 to TRBJ1-2; TRBD1 might be the D (6 bases). The CDR3 is 13 residues long. Trimming took off 4 bases at V and 8 bases at J, with 14 bases between the two ends. Germline CDR1 and CDR2: LNHDA and SQIVND (reference sequence). The CDR3 spells CASSTEGEKGYTF. The CDR3 DNA sequence: TGTGCCAGTAGTACCGAGGGGGAGAAGGGCTACACCTTC.

CDR3 protein: CATSNPRDGTDKPQHF. The CDR3 nucleotides read TGTGCCACCAGCAACCCTCGGGACGGGACAGACAAGCCCCAGCATTTT. The chain couples TRBV15 to TRBJ1-5; 7 nucleotides match TRBD1. CDR3 length: 16 amino acids. The ends lost 4 bases at V and 8 bases at J; junction bases unmatched: 14. Germline CDR1 LNHNV, CDR2 YYDKDF (reference sequence).

The V gene is TRBV7-2, the J gene TRBJ2-3; 8 nucleotides line up with TRBD2. The germline V gene has CDR1 SGHTA and CDR2 FQGNSA. The CDR3 length is 17 residues. After removal of 3 bases from V and 3 bases from J, the junction contained 11 bases not matched to a gene. The CDR3 sequence: CASSFRGGFGYTDTQYF. The DNA for the CDR3 is TGTGCCAGCAGCTTTCGGGGGGGCTTCGGTTATACAGATACGCAGTATTTT.

The V and J genes are TRBV7-9 and TRBJ2-7; unclear D gene. The germline V and J ends were trimmed by 1 base and 7 bases, with 11 bases remaining between them. The CDR3 runs 13 residues. Germline CDR1 and CDR2: SEHNR and FQNEAQ (reference sequence). For the CDR3, the DNA is TGTGCCAGCAGCTTAGGCGCGAGCCCTGAGCAGTACTTC. This sequence encodes CASSLGASPEQYF.

This clone was counted a few times. The chain has TRBV6-5 and TRBJ2-7; D is perhaps TRBD1 (5 bases). The V and J ends lost 8 bases and 5 bases respectively, with 16 bases between them. The CDR3 runs 13 residues. The V gene's germline CDR1 is MNHEY and CDR2 SVGAGI. The CDR3 loop is CASERGAVNEQYF. For the CDR3, the DNA is TGTGCCAGCGAAAGGGGCGCCGTAAACGAGCAGTACTTC.

This rearrangement joins TRBV10-3 to TRBJ1-5; D may be TRBD1 (5 bases). Trimming took off 0 bases at V and 7 bases at J, with 10 bases between the two ends. The CDR3 covers 14 residues. Germline V gives CDR1 ENHRY, CDR2 SYGVKD. CDR3 nucleotides: TGTGCCATCAGTGAGTCCGGGGGGAACCAGCCCCAGCATTTT. Its protein product is CAISESGGNQPQHF.